These 26 T cell receptor beta chains were all obtained from the same sample, sequenced in a study of T cell responses to AZD1222 COVID-19 vaccine. Sequencing used immunoSEQ multiplex PCR; TCRdb keeps in-frame clones, though not all of them. The data contain more than 70,000 clones, about nine tenths of them singletons. Sequenced material: peripheral blood, taken 28 days after the second AZD1222 dose. The receptor source for this set is an adult who received the AZD1222 COVID-19 vaccine.

V is TRBV2 and J is TRBJ1-1; no firm D call. Germline V lookup: CDR1 SNHLY, CDR2 FYNNEI. The CDR3 sequence is 15 residues long. Deletions cut 7 bases from V and 1 base from J, with 16 bases between. CDR3 amino acids: CASIARSSRNTEAFF. CDR3 bases: TGTGCCAGCATCGCCCGTAGTTCTCGGAACACTGAAGCTTTCTTT.

The chain combines TRBV6-2 or TRBV6-3 with TRBJ2-7, with TRBD1 matching over 8 bases. CDR1 and CDR2 (germline): MNHEY, SVGEGT. V dropped 5 bases and J dropped 6; count of bases not matched to a gene: 6. The CDR3 covers 13 residues. The CDR3 protein is CASSPTGASEQYF. CDR3 bases: TGTGCCAGCAGTCCGACAGGGGCTAGCGAGCAGTACTTC.

The genes are TRBV6-4 and TRBJ2-2; D might be TRBD2 (6 bases). V was clipped by 7 bases and J by 1 base, with 10 bases between them. This CDR3 has 14 residues. Germline V gene sequence: CDR1 MRHNA, CDR2 SNTAGT. Here the CDR3 DNA reads TGTGCCAGCACACGGGAGCGGAACACCGGGGAGCTGTTTTTT. Protein sequence: CASTRERNTGELFF.

V usage is TRBV12-5 and J usage is TRBJ2-5; D is perhaps TRBD2 (5 bases). The germline CDR1 and CDR2 sequences are LGHNT and FRNRAP. CDR3 length: 15 amino acids. V dropped 3 bases and J dropped 5 bases, with 16 bases sitting between them. As DNA, the CDR3 is TGTGCTAGTGGTTTCGCACTCCCCGGGGTCGAGACCCAGTACTTC. Its protein product is CASGFALPGVETQYF.

The CDR3 here is CASSLRRRGGNEQYF. In nucleotides, the CDR3 is TGTGCCAGCAGCCTTAGGCGGCGGGGGGGTAACGAGCAGTACTTC. This chain connects TRBV3-1 (or the pseudogene TRBV3-2) to TRBJ2-7; TRBD2 aligns across 9 bases. From germline, CDR1 is LGHDT and CDR2 YNNKEL (reference sequence). CDR3 size: 15 residues. V gave up 4 bases and J gave up 5 bases; unmatched junction bases: 9.

This clone occurred a few times. The chain is built from TRBV6-2 or TRBV6-3 and TRBJ2-3; 7 nucleotides line up with TRBD1. The CDR3 length is 14 residues. Looked up from germline, CDR1 is MNHEY and CDR2 is SVGEGT. V was pared by 5 bases and J by 3 bases, with 5 bases of the junction left unmatched. The DNA for the CDR3 is TGTGCCAGCAGTATACAGGGGACAACAGATACGCAGTATTTT. Its translation is CASSIQGTTDTQYF.

The table lists this clone with a count of one. This rearrangement joins TRBV29-1 to TRBJ2-1; the D call may be TRBD1 or TRBD2 (6 bases each). The length of the CDR3 is 14 residues. V gave up 7 bases and J gave up 8 bases, with 21 bases separating them. The germline gives CDR1 SQVTM, CDR2 ANQGSEA. The CDR3 sequence: CSAGIRTGADEQFF. Written as DNA, the CDR3 is TGCAGCGCCGGAATTAGAACGGGGGCAGATGAGCAGTTCTTC.

This chain connects TRBV3-1 (or the pseudogene TRBV3-2) to TRBJ1-1; 8 nucleotides agree with TRBD1. The trim removed 2 bases at V and 5 bases at J, leaving 4 bases unmatched. The CDR3 spans 14 residues. Germline V gene data show CDR1 as LGHDT and CDR2 as YNNKEL (reference sequence). CDR3 in amino acids: CASSQQDRETEAFF. The CDR3 nucleotides read TGTGCCAGCAGCCAACAGGACAGGGAAACTGAAGCTTTCTTT.

The chain employs TRBV11-2 and TRBJ2-1, with D unresolved. The V end was cut by 1 base, the J end by 8 bases, with 12 bases between. The V gene's germline CDR1 is SGHAT and CDR2 FQNNGV. CDR3 length: 14 amino acids. The CDR3 protein is CASSLVWLEDEQFF. The CDR3, as DNA: TGTGCCAGCAGCTTAGTTTGGCTTGAGGATGAGCAGTTCTTC.

This clone was picked up one time. V is TRBV12-3 or TRBV12-4 and J is TRBJ1-1; D unresolved. The CDR3 has 13 residues. Trimming took 6 bases from V and 7 from J, leaving 15 bases between them. As DNA, the CDR3 is TGTGCCAGCAGGATCCGGGCCCGCCGTGAAGCTTTCTTT. Translating gives CASRIRARREAFF.

The chain joins TRBV24-1 to TRBJ2-1; 7 nucleotides match TRBD1. Germline CDR1 reads KGHDR; CDR2 reads SFDVKD. Trimming removed 4 bases from V and 0 bases from J; junction bases left unmatched: 5. This CDR3 has 16 residues. The CDR3 sequence is CATSDSTGSSYNEQFF. As DNA, the CDR3 is TGTGCCACCAGTGACTCGACAGGGAGCTCCTACAATGAGCAGTTCTTC.

The chain has TRBV5-5 and TRBJ1-2; TRBD1 matches at 8 bases. Germline CDR1 is SGHKS and CDR2 is YYEKEE (reference sequence). The CDR3 has 15 residues. V was pared by 1 base and J by 5 bases, with 7 bases of the junction left unmatched. CDR3 protein: CASSLIGQGEYGYTF. CDR3 bases: TGTGCCAGCAGCTTGATCGGACAGGGCGAATATGGCTACACCTTC.

The genes are TRBV29-1 and TRBJ1-3; no clear D gene. V shed 6 bases and J shed 4 bases, with 13 bases lying between them. Germline lookup yields CDR1 SQVTM and CDR2 ANQGSEA. The CDR3 loop spans 13 amino acids. In nucleotides, the CDR3 is TGCAGCGTCCGGACGAGTGGAGGAAACACCATATATTTT. The encoded protein is CSVRTSGGNTIYF.

The V call is TRBV10-3, the J call TRBJ1-1; TRBD1 might be the D (5 bases). V lost 8 bases and J lost 3, with 16 bases in between. This CDR3 region has 14 residues. The germline gives CDR1 ENHRY, CDR2 SYGVKD. DNA of the CDR3: TGTGCCATCGGTCGGGGGACCGGGGACACTGAAGCTTTCTTT. It translates to CAIGRGTGDTEAFF.

This chain uses TRBV4-1 with TRBJ2-7; 12 nucleotides agree with TRBD2. The CDR3 is made up of 17 amino acids. Germline CDR1 and CDR2: MGHRA and YSYEKL. V dropped 1 base and J dropped 5; count of bases not matched to a gene: 9. This chain's CDR3 is CASSQAPDLAGGDEQYF. DNA for the CDR3: TGCGCCAGCAGCCAAGCCCCAGACCTAGCGGGAGGGGACGAGCAGTACTTC.

This chain connects TRBV6-1 to TRBJ2-7; D unclear. Trimming cost V 1 base and J 3 bases, with 1 base left between them. CDR3 length: 11 residues. CDR1 and CDR2 from the germline V gene are MNHNS and SASEGT. CDR3 loop: CASSEGYEQYF. DNA for the CDR3: TGTGCCAGCAGTGAAGGCTACGAGCAGTACTTC.

This clone was seen more than once but under ten times. This chain joins TRBV11-3 and TRBJ2-7, with 8 bases lining up with TRBD1. Germline CDR1 reads SGHNT; CDR2 reads YENEEA. CDR3 length: 14 amino acids. Trimming removed 5 bases from V and 6 bases from J; junction bases left unmatched: 9. The CDR3 reads CASSLSGQVFEQYF. CDR3 nucleotide sequence: TGTGCCAGCAGCCTATCGGGACAGGTCTTCGAGCAGTACTTC. The entire variable domain, with the rest obtained from reference TRBV11-3 and TRBJ2-7, is as follows: EAGVVQSPRYKIIEKKQPVAFWCNPISGHNTLYWYLQNLGQGPELLIRYENEEAVDDSQLPKDRFSAERLKGVDSTLKIQPAELGDSAVYLCASSLSGQVFEQYFGPGTRLTVT.

The count of this clone is one. This chain uses TRBV5-1 with TRBJ1-5; D unresolved. With 0 bases removed from V and 4 bases from J, the gap between germline ends came to 5 bases. This CDR3 is built from 13 residues. Germline values: CDR1 SGHRS, CDR2 YFSETQ. This chain's CDR3 is CASSLEPNQPQHF. The CDR3, as DNA: TGCGCCAGCAGCTTGGAACCGAATCAGCCCCAGCATTTT.

This chain joins TRBV3-1 (or the pseudogene TRBV3-2) and TRBJ1-1; tentatively, D is TRBD1 (5 bases). The CDR3 runs 13 residues. Germline V gene data show CDR1 as LGHDT and CDR2 as YNNKEL (reference sequence). Trimming took 3 bases from V and 4 from J, leaving 9 bases between them. DNA for the CDR3: TGTGCCAGCAGCCACAGAGGGGCCACTGAAGCTTTCTTT. Translated, it gives CASSHRGATEAFF.

V and J are TRBV7-3 and TRBJ2-3; D ambiguous. The CDR3 consists of 13 residues. The germline V gene encodes CDR1 SGHTA and CDR2 FQGTGA. Deletions cut 6 bases from V and 5 bases from J, with 12 bases between. DNA of the CDR3: TGTGCCAGCAGTTCGGACCCAGAAGATACGCAGTATTTT. This gives the protein CASSSDPEDTQYF.

The chain carries TRBV7-3 and TRBJ2-1, with TRBD2 identical over 10 bases. V lost 5 bases, J lost 2 bases, and 3 bases stayed unmatched. Germline CDR1 and CDR2: SGHTA and FQGTGA. This CDR3 is 15 amino acids long. As DNA, the CDR3 is TGTGCCAGCAGCATAAGCGGGGGGGCCTACAATGAGCAGTTCTTC. This sequence encodes CASSISGGAYNEQFF.

In its sample, this clone was seen once. The same CDR3 also results from other DNA sequences found in this sample. The gene calls are TRBV29-1 and TRBJ1-1; D gene ambiguous. Germline CDR1 and CDR2: SQVTM and ANQGSEA. The CDR3 is made up of 11 amino acids. V lost 3 bases and J lost 2, with 4 bases in between. CDR3 sequence: CSVDVNTEAFF. CDR3 nucleotide sequence: TGCAGCGTTGATGTAAACACTGAAGCTTTCTTT.

This clone turned up a few times. The chain couples TRBV2 to TRBJ2-4; D is perhaps TRBD2 (6 bases). This CDR3 has 15 residues. CDR1 and CDR2 (germline): SNHLY, FYNNEI. Trimming pared 6 bases from V and 3 bases from J, leaving 15 bases between. DNA for the CDR3: TGTGCCAGCAGCCCCAAGGGAGCGGGCAAAAACATTCAGTACTTC. Its translation: CASSPKGAGKNIQYF.

The chain employs TRBV24-1 and TRBJ1-1, with D possibly matching TRBD1 (6 bases). V was cut by 3 bases and J by 8 bases, with 9 bases left in between. CDR3 length: 12 amino acids. From germline, CDR1 is KGHDR and CDR2 SFDVKD. CDR3 residues: CATSDEGTEAFF. DNA for the CDR3: TGTGCCACCAGTGATGAGGGGACAGAAGCTTTCTTT.

V and J are TRBV11-3 and TRBJ2-7; 9 positions agree with TRBD2. Trimming cost V 1 base and J 0 bases; bases outside gene matches: 4. Germline CDR1 reads SGHNT; CDR2 reads YENEEA. This CDR3 contains 16 residues. The CDR3 sequence is CASSLGLAAPSYEQYF. The CDR3 coding sequence is TGTGCCAGCAGCTTAGGACTAGCGGCTCCCTCCTACGAGCAGTACTTC.

This sequence joins TRBV7-8 and TRBJ1-5; no clear D. The V end lost 4 bases, the J end lost 5 bases, and 18 bases lay between the germline ends. CDR3 size: 16 residues. CDR1 and CDR2 (germline): SGHVS, FQNEAQ. CDR3 sequence (DNA): TGTGCCAGCAGCTCTCAATACTCTCGTACAGATCAGCCCCAGCATTTT. This sequence encodes CASSSQYSRTDQPQHF.